The 11 T cell receptor beta chains below come from one sample, sequenced in a study of T cells after yellow fever vaccination. TCRdb re-derived calls from the 5' RACE reads in MiXCR, one entry per CDR3 protein. The sample includes hundreds of thousands of distinct CDR3 sequences, over 9% seen only once; the top ten take 14% to 15%. The sequences come from PBMCs, collected on the day of the yellow fever booster vaccination. These receptors were collected from a young man who received the YFV17D yellow fever vaccine.

This clonotype was observed a handful of times. The V and J genes are TRBV6-2 or TRBV6-3 and TRBJ2-7; D may match TRBD1 or TRBD2 (6 bases each). The V end was cut by 7 bases, the J end by 9 bases, with 19 bases between. The CDR3 loop spans 13 amino acids. CDR1 and CDR2 from the germline V gene are MNHEY and SVGEGT. The CDR3 reads CASIRSGSRGQYF. In DNA, the CDR3 is TGTGCCAGCATCCGTAGCGGCTCCAGGGGGCAGTACTTC.

V is TRBV20-1 and J is TRBJ2-7, with no clear D. Trimming removed 6 bases at V and 2 bases at J, with 20 bases between. Looked up from germline, CDR1 is DFQATT and CDR2 is SNEGSKA (reference sequence). CDR3 length equals 15 residues. CDR3 sequence: CSAMKRPPDTYEQYF. The CDR3 DNA is TGCAGTGCGATGAAGAGACCTCCCGATACCTACGAGCAGTACTTC.

In DNA form, the CDR3 reads TGTGCCAGCTCGCCTCGATGGGACGAGCAGTACTTC. Translation gives CASSPRWDEQYF. The chain couples TRBV18 to TRBJ2-7; unclear D gene. The V end was cut by 6 bases, the J end by 5 bases, with 11 bases between. Germline CDR1 reads KGHSH; CDR2 reads LQKENI. This CDR3 has 12 amino acids.

The rearrangement links TRBV20-1 to TRBJ1-1; D uncertain. This CDR3 region has 12 residues. Germline V CDR1 and CDR2: DFQATT, SNEGSKA (reference sequence). Trimming removed 5 bases at V and 1 base at J, with 8 bases between. In DNA form, the CDR3 reads TGCAGTGCTCAAGAGGGGAACACTGAAGCTTTCTTT. Translation: CSAQEGNTEAFF.

The rearrangement links TRBV5-1 to TRBJ2-5; 12 nucleotides line up with TRBD2. V lost 0 bases, J lost 1 base, and 4 bases stayed unmatched. The length of the CDR3 is 17 residues. Looked up from germline, CDR1 is SGHRS and CDR2 is YFSETQ. The DNA for the CDR3 is TGCGCCAGCAGCTTGGGCCTACTAGCGGGAGGCCAAGAGACCCAGTACTTC. It specifies CASSLGLLAGGQETQYF.

This clonotype occurred a few times. This rearrangement joins TRBV20-1 to TRBJ1-5; maybe TRBD1 (6 bases). The V and J ends lost 1 base and 6 bases respectively, with 13 bases between them. Germline CDR1 DFQATT, CDR2 SNEGSKA (reference sequence). The CDR3 contains 14 residues. CDR3 sequence: CSARGGGAGQPQHF. The CDR3 DNA is TGCAGTGCTAGAGGCGGGGGGGCCGGTCAGCCCCAGCATTTT.

V usage is TRBV7-2 and J usage is TRBJ2-5; D is unclear. Germline V gives CDR1 SGHTA, CDR2 FQGNSA. CDR3 size: 13 residues. V was trimmed by 8 bases and J by 7 bases, leaving 17 bases between them. CDR3 residues: CASGPDADRTQYF. In nucleotides, the CDR3 is TGTGCCAGCGGCCCAGATGCAGACCGGACCCAGTACTTC. Complete variable domain (other parts from reference TRBV7-2 and TRBJ2-5): GAGVSQSPSNKVTEKGKDVELRCDPISGHTALYWYRQSLGQGLEFLIYFQGNSAPDKSGLPSDRFSAERTGGSVSTLTIQRTQQEDSAVYLCASGPDADRTQYFGPGTRLLVL.

The chain has TRBV20-1 and TRBJ2-7; D remains unclear. Trimming took off 6 bases at V and 4 bases at J, with 19 bases between the two ends. CDR1 DFQATT and CDR2 SNEGSKA come from the germline V gene (reference sequence). The length of the CDR3 is 14 residues. The CDR3 sequence is CSASSGRHLYEQYF. As DNA, the CDR3 is TGCAGTGCCAGTTCAGGACGGCACCTTTACGAGCAGTACTTC.

The genes are TRBV10-3 and TRBJ2-5; D is ambiguous. V gave up 8 bases and J gave up 5 bases, with 15 bases separating them. Germline V gives CDR1 ENHRY, CDR2 SYGVKD. This CDR3 is built from 13 residues. The CDR3 spells CAIRVNPRETQYF. The CDR3 region has the DNA TGTGCCATCCGAGTTAACCCGCGGGAGACCCAGTACTTC.

The V gene is TRBV10-3, the J gene TRBJ1-5; 7 bases match TRBD1. Losses at the gene ends were 10 bases for V and 4 bases for J; bases not matched to a gene: 7. The CDR3 length is 13 residues. Germline CDR1 ENHRY, CDR2 SYGVKD. The CDR3 loop is CATQGGDNQPQHF. CDR3 nucleotide sequence: TGTGCCACTCAGGGGGGGGATAATCAGCCCCAGCATTTT.

This clonotype appeared many times. The CDR3 here is CASSISGRGTGELFF. The CDR3 bases are TGCGCCAGCAGCATTAGCGGGAGAGGCACCGGGGAGCTGTTTTTT. The chain recombines TRBV5-1 with TRBJ2-2; 9 bases map to TRBD2. The CDR3 length is 15 residues. Losses at the gene ends were 4 bases for V and 4 bases for J; bases not matched to a gene: 5. The germline gives CDR1 SGHRS, CDR2 YFSETQ. The whole variable domain, filled in from reference TRBV5-1 and TRBJ2-2, reads KAGVTQTPRYLIKTRGQQVTLSCSPISGHRSVSWYQQTPGQGLQFLFEYFSETQRNKGNFPGRFSGRQFSNSRSEMNVSTLELGDSALYLCASSISGRGTGELFFGEGSRLTVL.